This TCR beta chain was observed in a study of glioma-infiltrating T cells. Study-level points and caveats: CDR3 overlap between tissue and blood was very small.

This clonotype showed up many times. Its antigen is undetermined. Using RNA template, CDR3s of TCR alpha and beta were amplified with iRepertoire arm-PCR. TCRdb redid the calling of the multiplex PCR reads with MiXCR, one entry per CDR3 protein. The table shows about 89,000 distinct CDR3 sequences, with 20% to 25% occurring only once. CDR1 and CDR2 (germline): SGHVS, FQNEAQ. The V and J ends lost 1 base and 3 bases respectively, with 6 bases between them. The CDR3 covers 13 residues. The source is a human donor with low-grade glioma or glioblastoma, undergoing nonglioma brain surgery, or in good health (not recorded which). This chain links TRBV7-8 with TRBJ1-1; no firm D call. The sample was glioma tissue, nonneoplastic brain tissue, or PBMCs (not recorded which). The CDR3: CASSLGVDTEAFF. In DNA form, the CDR3 reads TGTGCCAGCAGCTTAGGTGTGGACACTGAAGCTTTCTTT.